This T cell receptor (beta chain) was recorded in a study of T cell repertoires in cytomegalovirus infection. Study-wide background: The public TCR beta signatures pointed to both CMV infection and matching HLA type. Study-wide results and caveats: Clonotype analysis showed dominance of the ex vivo response by HLA-C-restricted CMV-specific TCR beta clonotypes.

This CDR3 is built from 14 residues. Germline assignment: CDR1 MDHEN and CDR2 SYDVKM. The germline V and J ends were trimmed by 10 bases and 5 bases, with 21 bases remaining between them. TCRdb reprocessed the reads with MiXCR, giving one entry per CDR3 protein. This table has about 530,000 distinct CDR3 sequences, around 27% appearing once. Note on this clonotype: Its antigen is not identified.

The sample comprised PBMCs. The J gene is TRBJ2-7, the V gene TRBV28; D perhaps matches TRBD2 (6 bases). This receptor was obtained from a human donor in good health (CMV status not recorded). Some clones in this sample may be carry-over from other donors' samples. CDR3 protein: CATDRTGVNDEQYF. The CDR3 bases are TGTGCCACCGACAGAACGGGAGTCAACGACGAGCAGTACTTC.